This T cell receptor (beta chain) originates from a study of beta chain features in type 1 diabetes. Overall study context: About 110 million sorted cells were examined across all samples.

Expressed TCRB transcripts got sequenced, as all isolated RNA was reverse transcribed. Profiling relied on immunoSEQ multiplex PCR, and the TCRdb table lists in-frame clones only, not all of them. The table lists 130,000 to 150,000 clones, 6.9% of them singletons, with roughly 1.5% in the top ten. In this sample, this clone turned up many times. What it binds is not known. This CDR3 is 14 amino acids long. V dropped 6 bases and J dropped 2; count of bases not matched to a gene: 6. The V gene's germline CDR1 is MDHEN and CDR2 SYDVKM. The study, taken as a whole, reports: PCR might favor shorter templates, but any such skew would affect patients and controls equally. HLA effects on TCRB rearrangement stayed unresolved here. People with Type 1 diabetes carried modestly yet significantly shorter TCRB CDR3s in all four CD4+ subsets.

J is TRBJ2-5 and V is TRBV28; 7 nucleotides agree with TRBD1. The sample comprised central memory CD4+ T cells from blood. The sequence derives from a woman aged 30 to 39 in good health. The CDR3 nucleotides read TGTGCCAGCAGCTCGTCGGGACAGCAAGAGACCCAGTACTTC. It specifies CASSSSGQQETQYF. Full variable domain (outside the CDR3, taken from reference TRBV28 and TRBJ2-5): DVKVTQSSRYLVKRTGEKVFLECVQDMDHENMFWYRQDPGLGLRLIYFSYDVKMKEKGDIPEGYSVSREKKERFSLILESASTNQTSMYLCASSSSGQQETQYFGPGTRLLVL.